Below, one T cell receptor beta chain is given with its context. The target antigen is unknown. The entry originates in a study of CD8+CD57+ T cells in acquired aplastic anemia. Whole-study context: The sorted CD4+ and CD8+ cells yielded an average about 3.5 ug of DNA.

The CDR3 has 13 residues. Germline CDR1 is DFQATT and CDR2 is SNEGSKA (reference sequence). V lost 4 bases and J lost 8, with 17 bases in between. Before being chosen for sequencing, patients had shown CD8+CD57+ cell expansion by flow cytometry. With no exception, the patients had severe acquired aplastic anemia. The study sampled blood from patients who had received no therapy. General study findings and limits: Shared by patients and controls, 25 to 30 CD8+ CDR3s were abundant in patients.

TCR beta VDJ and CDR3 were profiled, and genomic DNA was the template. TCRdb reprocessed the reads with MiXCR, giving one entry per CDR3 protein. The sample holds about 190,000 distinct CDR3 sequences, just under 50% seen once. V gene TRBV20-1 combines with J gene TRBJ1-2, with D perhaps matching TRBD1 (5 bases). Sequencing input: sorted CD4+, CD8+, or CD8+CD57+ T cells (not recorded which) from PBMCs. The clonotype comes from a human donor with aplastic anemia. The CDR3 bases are TGCAGTGCTACCAAGGGTAGGGGTTGGGGCTACACCTTC. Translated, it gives CSATKGRGWGYTF.